The 28 T cell receptor beta chains presented below share a single source sample, sequenced in a study of T-cell memory formation after mild COVID-19. MiXCR, applied by TCRdb to the 5' RACE reads, yields one record per CDR3 protein. The repertoire holds 400,000 or so distinct CDR3 sequences, with approximately 20% as singletons. Sequencing was done on a sample of PBMCs or a T cell subset sorted from them (not recorded which). The receptors derive from an adult woman who had mild COVID-19 (a few samples of this study predate the infection). Cell type and time point are not known.

This clonotype has a handful of counts. The chain joins TRBV20-1 to TRBJ2-7; D is ambiguous. CDR1 and CDR2 from the germline V gene are DFQATT and SNEGSKA (reference sequence). Trimming shortened V by 0 bases and J by 5 bases, and 8 bases separated the two germline ends. The CDR3 is made up of 12 amino acids. The CDR3 DNA is TGCAGTGCTAGAGAAATGTTGGACGAGCAGTACTTC. Residues: CSAREMLDEQYF.

The table lists this clonotype with a few counts. The chain links TRBV7-9 to TRBJ1-5; perhaps TRBD1 as D (5 bases). The CDR3 covers 16 residues. The ends were cut back, 2 bases at V and 6 bases at J, with 17 bases in the middle. Looked up from germline, CDR1 is SEHNR and CDR2 is FQNEAQ (reference sequence). This chain's CDR3 is CASSLSVGGRGQPQHF. CDR3 in DNA: TGTGCCAGCAGCTTAAGCGTGGGGGGTAGGGGTCAGCCCCAGCATTTT.

The V and J genes are TRBV12-3 or TRBV12-4 and TRBJ1-2; D is possibly TRBD1 (5 bases). There are 13 residues in the CDR3. Trimming took off 6 bases at V and 7 bases at J, with 15 bases between the two ends. CDR3 nucleotide sequence: TGTGCCAGCAGCCTGATTGGGGGGATTGGCTACACCTTC. It codes for CASSLIGGIGYTF.

In its sample, this clonotype was seen a few times. The CDR3 DNA is TGTGCCAGCAGCCCCCCACAAGCCCCTCTTGAAGCTTTCTTT. Its protein is CASSPPQAPLEAFF. The V gene is TRBV9, the J gene TRBJ1-1; no reliable D call. V was clipped by 4 bases and J by 7 bases, with 17 bases between them. CDR1 is SGDLS, CDR2 YYNGEE, per germline. The CDR3 sequence is 14 residues long.

The V and J genes are TRBV6-2 or TRBV6-3 and TRBJ1-6; possible D gene TRBD1, 6 bases. Trimming removed 5 bases at V and 8 bases at J, with 22 bases between. In germline, CDR1 is MNHEY, CDR2 SVGEGT. CDR3 length: 17 residues. In DNA form, the CDR3 reads TGTGCCAGCAGTCTACCCGCTTGGGGGCGAACGGATTCACCCCTCCACTTT. This gives the protein CASSLPAWGRTDSPLHF.

A few counts support this clonotype. This rearrangement joins TRBV6-5 to TRBJ2-7, with 8 bases lining up with TRBD2. Germline loops: CDR1 MNHEY, CDR2 SVGAGI. The CDR3 is 17 amino acids. Trimming took 1 base from V and 7 from J; bases not matched to a gene: 15. The CDR3 DNA follows: TGTGCCAGCAGTTACTTGGGAGTAGGGACTAGTGCTAGGGAGCAGTACTTC. Its translation is CASSYLGVGTSAREQYF.

The genes are TRBV4-1 and TRBJ2-5, with TRBD2 matching over 8 bases. Per the germline V gene, CDR1 is MGHRA and CDR2 is YSYEKL. J was trimmed by 5 bases and V by 3 bases; bases with no gene match: 11. The CDR3 consists of 16 residues. This CDR3 reads CASSQGLGQLGETQYF. The CDR3 bases are TGCGCCAGCAGCCAGGGACTAGGGCAGCTGGGGGAGACCCAGTACTTC.

The CDR3 nucleotides read TGTGCCAGCAGTTACGCGGTCGGCGGCACCGGGGAGCTGTTTTTT. Translated, it gives CASSYAVGGTGELFF. The chain combines TRBV6-5 with TRBJ2-2; D remains ambiguous. Germline loops: CDR1 MNHEY, CDR2 SVGAGI. The V end was cut by 2 bases, the J end by 4 bases, with 11 bases between. This CDR3 has 15 residues.

The chain recombines TRBV6-1 with TRBJ1-5, with D possibly matching TRBD1 (5 bases). From germline, CDR1 is MNHNS and CDR2 SASEGT. Trimming pared 0 bases from V and 7 bases from J, leaving 19 bases between. The CDR3 totals 17 residues. DNA for the CDR3: TGTGCCAGCAGTGAAGCGAGCGGAAATGGGGCGAGGCAGCCCCAGCATTTT. The encoded protein is CASSEASGNGARQPQHF.

V gene TRBV3-1 combines with J gene TRBJ2-5; 16 bases match TRBD2. CDR1 is LGHDT, CDR2 YNNKEL, per germline (reference sequence). Trimming cost V 4 bases and J 5 bases; bases outside gene matches: 4. The CDR3 has 16 amino acids. This chain's CDR3 is CASSRGLAGGPETQYF. Written as DNA, the CDR3 is TGTGCCAGCAGCCGGGGACTAGCGGGGGGGCCGGAGACCCAGTACTTC.

This chain connects TRBV7-2 to TRBJ1-6; possibly TRBD1 for D (5 bases). Germline V gives CDR1 SGHTA, CDR2 FQGNSA. The CDR3 sequence is 15 residues long. The germline V and J ends were trimmed by 3 bases and 3 bases, with 9 bases remaining between them. The CDR3 DNA is TGTGCCAGCAGCTTTGCCAGGGACTATAATTCACCCCTCCACTTT. Protein sequence: CASSFARDYNSPLHF.

V gene TRBV12-3 or TRBV12-4 combines with J gene TRBJ1-6, with 11 bases that match TRBD1. There are 15 residues in the CDR3. J lost 9 bases, V lost 4 bases, and 5 bases had no gene match. The CDR3 sequence: CASSSGDRGGSPLHF. CDR3 in DNA: TGTGCCAGCAGTTCGGGGGACAGGGGGGGTTCACCCCTCCACTTT.

The V call is TRBV6-5, the J call TRBJ1-6; D not resolved. Trimming took 6 bases from V and 7 from J, leaving 13 bases between them. CDR1 is MNHEY, CDR2 SVGAGI, per germline. There are 14 residues in the CDR3. This chain's CDR3 is CASRPQTGNSPLHF. CDR3 sequence (DNA): TGTGCCAGCAGGCCCCAGACTGGGAATTCACCCCTCCACTTT.

The table lists this clonotype with a few counts. The rearrangement joins TRBV4-2 to TRBJ2-2, with TRBD1 matching 7 bases. There are 18 residues in the CDR3. Germline V gives CDR1 LGHNA, CDR2 YNFKEQ. V lost 0 bases and J lost 6; bases outside the gene matches: 13. The CDR3 reads CASSQDSRTGLVAGELFF. The CDR3 nucleotides are TGTGCCAGCAGCCAAGATTCAAGGACAGGCCTTGTAGCCGGGGAGCTGTTTTTT.

The rearrangement joins TRBV9 to TRBJ1-1; D unresolved. The CDR3 is made up of 15 amino acids. The V gene lost 3 bases and the J gene lost 1 base, with 13 bases spanning the gap. Germline values: CDR1 SGDLS, CDR2 YYNGEE. The DNA for the CDR3 is TGTGCCAGCAGCGCCGGCGGGATGTCGAACACTGAAGCTTTCTTT. Protein: CASSAGGMSNTEAFF.

This clonotype was observed a few times. The CDR3 region is CSGGEGYEQYF. CDR3 coding DNA: TGCAGCGGCGGGGAGGGCTACGAGCAGTACTTC. V usage is TRBV20-1 and J usage is TRBJ2-7, with 7 bases identical to TRBD2. The CDR3 has 11 residues. CDR1 is DFQATT, CDR2 SNEGSKA, per germline (reference sequence).

This clonotype has a handful of counts. The CDR3 sequence is CATSRDRGADLNTEAFF. CDR3 coding DNA: TGTGCCACCAGCAGAGACCGGGGGGCAGATTTGAACACTGAAGCTTTCTTT. This chain links TRBV15 with TRBJ1-1; D is possibly TRBD1 (6 bases). This CDR3 spans 17 amino acids. The V and J ends lost 0 bases and 0 bases respectively, with 14 bases between them. Germline-derived CDR1 and CDR2 are LNHNV and YYDKDF (reference sequence).

There are a few counts of this clonotype. The J gene is TRBJ2-5, the V gene TRBV18, with D unresolved. The CDR3 length is 12 residues. CDR1 and CDR2 from the germline V gene are KGHSH and LQKENI. Deletions cut 3 bases from V and 1 base from J, with 3 bases between. The CDR3 DNA reads TGTGCCAGCTCACCCTCCCAAGAGACCCAGTACTTC. Its translation is CASSPSQETQYF.

There are a few counts of this clonotype. V is TRBV7-6 and J is TRBJ1-5; D not resolved. The germline V and J ends were trimmed by 1 base and 0 bases, with 7 bases remaining between them. The CDR3 spans 15 residues. Germline CDR1 is SGHVS and CDR2 is FNYEAQ. In DNA form, the CDR3 reads TGTGCCAGCAGCTTAGGTCAGAATAGCAATCAGCCCCAGCATTTT. It yields the protein CASSLGQNSNQPQHF.

This clonotype was seen ten or more times. The V and J genes are TRBV18 and TRBJ2-3; D is possibly TRBD2 (6 bases). The germline V gene encodes CDR1 KGHSH and CDR2 LQKENI. The CDR3 sequence is 17 residues long. Trimming took 0 bases from V and 3 from J, leaving 16 bases between them. DNA for the CDR3: TGTGCCAGCTCACCACCCCGACTAGGAAGAAGAACAGATACGCAGTATTTT. Encoded protein: CASSPPRLGRRTDTQYF. The full variable domain, completed using reference TRBV18 and TRBJ2-3, is NAGVMQNPRHLVRRRGQEARLRCSPMKGHSHVYWYRQLPEEGLKFMVYLQKENIIDESGMPKERFSAEFPKEGPSILRIQQVVRGDSAAYFCASSPPRLGRRTDTQYFGPGTRLTVL.

This clonotype was seen a few times. V gene TRBV5-1 combines with J gene TRBJ2-3; 7 bases map to TRBD2. CDR3 size: 17 residues. With 4 bases clipped from V and 0 bases from J, the junction kept 11 bases outside the gene matches. The germline gives CDR1 SGHRS, CDR2 YFSETQ. DNA of the CDR3: TGCGCCAGCAGCCCGGAACGAGCGGGGAGAAGCACAGATACGCAGTATTTT. As protein: CASSPERAGRSTDTQYF.

This chain uses TRBV18 with TRBJ2-5, with D uncertain. The CDR3 extends over 13 amino acids. The germline V gene encodes CDR1 KGHSH and CDR2 LQKENI. V was trimmed by 5 bases and J by 4 bases, leaving 11 bases between them. The CDR3 region is CASSSQPVETQYF. The CDR3 DNA reads as TGTGCCAGCTCATCTCAACCCGTAGAGACCCAGTACTTC. Variable domain in full (rest from reference TRBV18 and TRBJ2-5): NAGVMQNPRHLVRRRGQEARLRCSPMKGHSHVYWYRQLPEEGLKFMVYLQKENIIDESGMPKERFSAEFPKEGPSILRIQQVVRGDSAAYFCASSSQPVETQYFGPGTRLLVL.

The sample holds a few counts of this clonotype. The V and J genes are TRBV6-2 or TRBV6-3 and TRBJ2-1; D unresolved. The CDR3 runs to 16 residues. Germline CDR1 MNHEY, CDR2 SVGEGT. V lost 2 bases and J lost 0, with 11 bases in between. The CDR3 protein is CASSYARPTSYNEQFF. In DNA, the CDR3 is TGTGCCAGCAGTTACGCCCGACCAACCTCCTACAATGAGCAGTTCTTC.

The chain uses TRBV20-1 and TRBJ2-1, with 11 nucleotides matching TRBD2. The CDR3 is 15 amino acids. J gave up 5 bases and V 6 bases, and 9 bases lay outside the gene matches. From germline, CDR1 is DFQATT and CDR2 SNEGSKA (reference sequence). The CDR3 DNA reads TGCAGTGCACCACTCCCTAGCGGGAGGAACAATGAGCAGTTCTTC. Translated: CSAPLPSGRNNEQFF.

The rearrangement links TRBV12-3 or TRBV12-4 to TRBJ1-3; a weak D match, TRBD1 (6 bases). The V end lost 5 bases, the J end lost 3 bases, and 11 bases lay between the germline ends. CDR3 size: 14 residues. Written as DNA, the CDR3 is TGTGCCAGCAGTGAGACAGGTTTTGGAAACACCATATATTTT. This sequence encodes CASSETGFGNTIYF.

V usage is TRBV4-1 and J usage is TRBJ2-1; TRBD2 aligns across 8 bases. CDR3 length: 15 amino acids. Germline V gene lookup returns CDR1 MGHRA and CDR2 YSYEKL. Germline trimming cut 4 bases from V and 5 bases from J; bases unmatched to any gene: 7. CDR3 in amino acids: CASSPHSGTNNEQFF. The CDR3 nucleotides are TGCGCCAGCAGCCCCCATAGCGGGACGAACAATGAGCAGTTCTTC.

The chain has TRBV7-9 and TRBJ2-7; 14 nucleotides align to TRBD2. The CDR3 sequence is 16 residues long. V dropped 1 base and J dropped 6; count of bases not matched to a gene: 5. The V gene's germline CDR1 is SEHNR and CDR2 FQNEAQ (reference sequence). The CDR3 DNA is TGTGCCAGCAGCTTAGGGGGACTAGCGGGAGTTGGCGAGCAGTACTTC. The encoded protein is CASSLGGLAGVGEQYF.

This clonotype was detected a few times. V is TRBV7-8 and J is TRBJ2-1; no clear D gene. Germline lookup yields CDR1 SGHVS and CDR2 FQNEAQ. V lost 2 bases and J 5 bases, leaving 10 bases between the germline ends. The CDR3 covers 14 residues. CDR3: CASSLTHPDNEQFF. CDR3 sequence (DNA): TGTGCCAGCAGCTTAACCCATCCAGACAATGAGCAGTTCTTC.